The 16 T cell receptor beta chains in this list originate from one sample, sequenced in a study of T cells expressing NK-cell markers. Using the 5' RACE reads, TCRdb records one entry per CDR3 protein without DNA. This sample carries about 260,000 distinct CDR3 sequences, with 0.39% going to the ten biggest clones. The sample comprised blood T cells: a sorted CD56 or NKG2C T cell subset, CD4+ or CD8+ T cells, or bulk PBMC T cells (not recorded which). These receptors all come from a man aged 18 to 29 in good health.

V and J are TRBV18 and TRBJ2-3. Germline CDR1 reads KGHSH; CDR2 reads LQKENI. The CDR3 covers 14 residues. The CDR3 here is CASSPPAHGDTQYF. The full variable domain, its missing parts supplied by reference TRBV18 and TRBJ2-3, is NAGVMQNPRHLVRRRGQEARLRCSPMKGHSHVYWYRQLPEEGLKFMVYLQKENIIDESGMPKERFSAEFPKEGPSILRIQQVVRGDSAAYFCASSPPAHGDTQYFGPGTRLTVL.

The chain joins TRBV9 to TRBJ2-3. The CDR3 has 14 residues. The germline gives CDR1 SGDLS, CDR2 YYNGEE. This CDR3 is CASSVVPRTDTQYF.

The chain recombines TRBV4-3 with TRBJ2-1; the D call of TRBD1 rests on TCRdb alone, since no DNA is present to check it. Germline V gives CDR1 LGHNA, CDR2 YSLEER. The CDR3 totals 15 residues. The CDR3 sequence is CASSQDLTGRAEQFF.

The V and J genes are TRBV20-1 and TRBJ1-2; TCRdb names TRBD1, which stays unverified in the absence of DNA. The CDR3 extends over 13 amino acids. Germline CDR1 reads DFQATT; CDR2 reads SNEGSKA (reference sequence). The CDR3 loop reads CSARPDRGYGYTF.

V gene TRBV4-1 combines with J gene TRBJ2-5; the TCRdb call, TRBD2, lacks DNA for checking. The CDR3 has 14 amino acids. CDR1 is MGHRA, CDR2 YSYEKL, per germline. CDR3 protein: CASSQALGDRTQYF.

V usage is TRBV11-3 and J usage is TRBJ2-1; TCRdb indicates TRBD2, and absent DNA this call remains unverified. The CDR3 consists of 15 residues. Germline CDR1 reads SGHNT; CDR2 reads YENEEA. CDR3 region: CASSSSRTSYNEQFF.

The chain has TRBV24-1 and TRBJ1-2. The V gene's germline CDR1 is KGHDR and CDR2 SFDVKD. CDR3 length equals 13 residues. This CDR3 is CATSGGTVWGYTF.

This chain connects TRBV12-3 or TRBV12-4 to TRBJ2-1; TCRdb lists TRBD1, though no DNA is available to test this call. The length of the CDR3 is 14 residues. CDR3 region: CASSLLQVPNEQFF.

The chain joins TRBV29-1 to TRBJ2-1; TCRdb proposes TRBD1, but this gene call is untestable without DNA. The CDR3 totals 13 residues. The germline gives CDR1 SQVTM, CDR2 ANQGSEA. The CDR3 spells CSARTAGGNEQFF.

The chain links TRBV2 to TRBJ1-2; TCRdb calls TRBD1, which cannot be checked without DNA. CDR1 is SNHLY and CDR2 is FYNNEI in the germline V gene. The CDR3 extends over 13 amino acids. CDR3 loop: CASTGQEDYGYTF.

V usage is TRBV30 and J usage is TRBJ2-5; with no DNA, the TCRdb D assignment of TRBD1 cannot be verified. Per the germline V gene, CDR1 is GTSNPN and CDR2 is SVGIG (reference sequence). The CDR3 extends over 15 amino acids. CDR3 residues: CAGSLGQGVEETQYF.

The V call is TRBV30, the J call TRBJ2-1. This CDR3 is built from 11 residues. Per the germline V gene, CDR1 is GTSNPN and CDR2 is SVGIG (reference sequence). The CDR3 region is CACLKYNEQFF. The full variable domain, completed using reference TRBV30 and TRBJ2-1, is SQTIHQWPATLVQPVGSPLSLECTVEGTSNPNLYWYRQAAGRGLQLLFYSVGIGQISSEVPQNLSASRPQDRQFILSSKKLLLSDSGFYLCACLKYNEQFFGPGTRLTVL.

The chain combines TRBV29-1 with TRBJ2-3. The germline V gene encodes CDR1 SQVTM and CDR2 ANQGSEA. The CDR3 is 13 amino acids. The chain's CDR3 is CSVVRPGTDTQYF.

V is TRBV5-1 and J is TRBJ2-1; TCRdb calls TRBD2, which cannot be checked without DNA. Germline assignment: CDR1 SGHRS and CDR2 YFSETQ. The CDR3 covers 17 residues. The CDR3: CASRESILAGVKNEQFF.

This rearrangement joins TRBV7-2 to TRBJ2-5; TCRdb outputs TRBD2, but without DNA this stays unchecked. From germline, CDR1 is SGHTA and CDR2 FQGNSA. The CDR3 sequence is 16 residues long. The CDR3 is CASSRGGAGGSETQYF. The full variable domain, completed using reference TRBV7-2 and TRBJ2-5, is GAGVSQSPSNKVTEKGKDVELRCDPISGHTALYWYRQSLGQGLEFLIYFQGNSAPDKSGLPSDRFSAERTGGSVSTLTIQRTQQEDSAVYLCASSRGGAGGSETQYFGPGTRLLVL.

The chain combines TRBV20-1 with TRBJ2-1; TCRdb gives TRBD1 as the D gene, but with no DNA this cannot be confirmed. CDR3 length: 16 residues. Germline V gives CDR1 DFQATT, CDR2 SNEGSKA (reference sequence). CDR3 loop: CSARGDSGTGAHEQFF.